The T cell receptor (beta chain) described here comes from a study of T cells after yellow fever vaccination. Germline V gene data show CDR1 as SEHNR and CDR2 as FQNEAQ (reference sequence). Trimming took off 5 bases at V and 3 bases at J, with 19 bases between the two ends. The CDR3 runs 16 residues. Findings and caveats of the study: Clones from primary vaccination mostly reappeared after the booster (approximately 95% CD4, less than 90% CD8). Peaking faster, on day 5 versus 15, the secondary response was nonetheless weaker.

TCRdb recomputed calls from the 5' RACE reads with MiXCR, one row per CDR3 protein. The table has about 160,000 distinct CDR3 sequences, approximately 9.7% seen once. Comment on this clonotype: Its antigen is unidentified.

The source of this sequence is a man younger than 30 who received the YFV17D yellow fever vaccine. The chain uses TRBV7-9 and TRBJ1-1; maybe TRBD1 (5 bases). This specimen was CD8+ T cells sorted from PBMCs, taken 45 days after the yellow fever booster vaccination. CDR3 in DNA: TGTGCCAGCAGCCCCCCCCGAGGGGCCAGACACACTGAAGCTTTCTTT. It encodes CASSPPRGARHTEAFF.